This is a list of T cell receptor beta chains from one sample in a study of T cell responses to AZD1222 COVID-19 vaccine. This table comes from immunoSEQ multiplex PCR, and its TCRdb copy is limited to in-frame clones, with some not included. The sample shows about 180,000 clones, 70% to 90% of them seen only once. This material consisted of peripheral blood, taken 28 days after the second AZD1222 dose. The receptors originated from an adult who received the AZD1222 COVID-19 vaccine. CDR3s include the opening cysteine and the closing phenylalanine or tryptophan. D genes are given only for firm matches. Some rows mark clone size as missing; the rest say once, few, many or name a class of expanded clone.

j_call,v_call,clone_size,d_call,cdr3_nt,cdr3_aa
TRBJ1-1,TRBV12-3/TRBV12-4,-,-,TGTGCCAGCAGCCCGATATCGGGGAGAGCTTTCTTT,CASSPISGRAFF
TRBJ2-1,TRBV5-6,-,TRBD1,TGTGCCACCACACAGGGGTTGGGGCACAATGAGCAGTTCTTC,CATTQGLGHNEQFF
TRBJ2-5,TRBV12-2,-,-,TGCCCTAGCTCACCCCGAGGTTTACAAGAGACCCAGTACTTC,CPSSPRGLQETQYF
TRBJ1-2,TRBV7-2,once,-,TGTGCCAGCAGCTTAGGACCCCCGAAGGATGGCTACACCTTC,CASSLGPPKDGYTF
TRBJ2-7,TRBV7-2,-,-,TGTGCCAGCAGCTTCGACAGATTCTCCTACGAGCAGTACTTC,CASSFDRFSYEQYF
TRBJ2-7,TRBV3-1/TRBV3-2,-,TRBD2,TGTGCCAGCAGCCAAGCAACCACTAGCGGGGGCTTGCAGCAGTACTTC,CASSQATTSGGLQQYF
TRBJ1-2,TRBV14,once,-,TGTGCCAGCAGCCAAGAGCGGGGGGTCTTCTTC,CASSQERGVFF
TRBJ2-1,TRBV28,-,TRBD2,TGTGCCAGCAGGGACCTAGCGGGGGCCTCCTACAATGAGCAGTTCTTC,CASRDLAGASYNEQFF
TRBJ2-1,TRBV3-1/TRBV3-2,-,-,TGTGCCAGCAGCCAAGATCAACTAGCCCCCTACAATGAGCAGTTCTTC,CASSQDQLAPYNEQFF
TRBJ2-7,TRBV6-5,-,TRBD2,TGTGCCAGCAGCCCCGTGGGTAGCGGGGGGTACGAGCAGTACTTC,CASSPVGSGGYEQYF
TRBJ1-3,TRBV4-2,-,-,TGTGCCAGCAGCCAAGATCTAGATAGAGGGCTTCCTGGAAACACCATATATTTT,CASSQDLDRGLPGNTIYF
TRBJ1-3,TRBV9,-,-,TGTGCCAGCAGCGTAGATATCTCTGGAAACACCATATATTTT,CASSVDISGNTIYF
TRBJ1-1,TRBV19,-,-,TGTGCCAGTAGTATGCGGACTGAAGCTTTCTTT,CASSMRTEAFF
TRBJ2-3,TRBV5-6,-,-,TGTGCCAGCAGCTTGGGTTGGACTAGCACAGATACGCAGTATTTT,CASSLGWTSTDTQYF
TRBJ1-1,TRBV7-9,-,-,TGTGCCAGCAGCTTAGCCGCCCTCGGTGAAGCTTTCTTT,CASSLAALGEAFF
TRBJ2-2,TRBV14,-,-,TGTGCCAGCAGCCACCGGCCCGTGGGAGGCGGGGAGCTGTTTTTT,CASSHRPVGGGELFF
TRBJ1-5,TRBV12-3/TRBV12-4,-,TRBD1,TGTGCCAGCAGTTGGGACAGGGGTCAGCCCCAGCATTTT,CASSWDRGQPQHF
TRBJ2-3,TRBV2,-,TRBD2,TGTGCCAGCCGCGGGGGGACCTACAGCACAGATACGCAGTATTTT,CASRGGTYSTDTQYF
TRBJ2-2,TRBV2,-,-,TGTGCCAGCTCATACACCGACACCGGGGAGCTGTTTTTT,CASSYTDTGELFF
TRBJ1-5,TRBV19,-,TRBD1,TGTGCCAGCGGCGGGACAGGTAATCAGCCCCAGCATTTT,CASGGTGNQPQHF
TRBJ1-5,TRBV30,-,TRBD1,TGTGCCTGGAGTAACACAGGGGGCAATCAGCCCCAGCATTTT,CAWSNTGGNQPQHF
TRBJ2-1,TRBV3-1/TRBV3-2,-,-,TGTGCCAGCAGCCAAGTCGTGGTTGGTGAGCAGTTCTTC,CASSQVVVGEQFF
TRBJ2-4,TRBV7-2,-,-,TGTGCCAGCAGCTTAGGACACGGTTGGGGATACAAAAACATTCAGTACTTC,CASSLGHGWGYKNIQYF
TRBJ2-7,TRBV7-9,-,TRBD1,TGTGCCAGCAGGGCGGGACAGGGCTTGCGGGAGCAGTACTTC,CASRAGQGLREQYF
TRBJ1-1,TRBV19,once,-,TGTGCCAGTAGCACCTTGGGGAGAGGCACTGAAGCTTTCTTT,CASSTLGRGTEAFF
TRBJ1-4,TRBV19,-,TRBD1,TGTGCCAGTAGTATGGACAGGGGCACGACTAATGAAAAACTGTTTTTT,CASSMDRGTTNEKLFF
TRBJ2-1,TRBV5-1,-,-,TGCGCCAGCAGCGAGACTAGCTACAATGAGCAGTTCTTC,CASSETSYNEQFF
TRBJ1-5,TRBV27,-,-,TGTGCCAGCAGGTCCGGAGGCCCACTTAGCAATCAGCCCCAGCATTTT,CASRSGGPLSNQPQHF
TRBJ1-3,TRBV7-2,-,-,TGTGCCAGCAGCCCCGGGACATCCTCTGGAAACACCATATATTTT,CASSPGTSSGNTIYF
TRBJ1-1,TRBV6-1,-,-,TGTGCCAGCAGTGAGTATTGGCGATCGGACACTGAAGCTTTCTTT,CASSEYWRSDTEAFF
TRBJ2-2,TRBV6-5,-,TRBD2,TGTGCCAGCAAGCGGGGCTATCCTTCGGCGGAGCTGTTTTTT,CASKRGYPSAELFF
TRBJ1-2,TRBV11-2,-,-,TGTGCCAGCAGCTCAGTCCCCCGGGGGCTGGATGGCTACACCTTC,CASSSVPRGLDGYTF
TRBJ1-1,TRBV5-1,-,-,TGCGCCAGCAGCTTGGAGCTTCGGGGCACTGAAGCTTTCTTT,CASSLELRGTEAFF
TRBJ2-1,TRBV7-2,-,-,TGTGCCAGCAGCTTATCCCATGAGCAGTTCTTC,CASSLSHEQFF
TRBJ2-7,TRBV11-2,-,TRBD1,TGTGCCAGCAGCGATAGGACGACAGGGCTCGAGCAGTACTTC,CASSDRTTGLEQYF
TRBJ1-2,TRBV25-1,once,-,TGTGCCAGCAGTGAACCTCTCGGAAGCTACACCTTC,CASSEPLGSYTF
TRBJ1-5,TRBV7-8,once,-,TGTGCCAGCAGCTTAGGAGGGGATCAGCCCCAGCATTTT,CASSLGGDQPQHF
TRBJ1-1,TRBV9,-,TRBD1,TGTGCCAGCAGCCCAAGGGACAGGATGAACACTGAAGCTTTCTTT,CASSPRDRMNTEAFF
TRBJ1-1,TRBV6-5,-,-,TGTGCCAGCGGGGGCTCGCCGAACACTGAAGCTTTCTTT,CASGGSPNTEAFF
TRBJ1-1,TRBV28,-,-,TGTGCCAGCACCGATACACGCTTCGGTTTCTTT,CASTDTRFGFF
TRBJ2-2,TRBV25-1,once,-,TGTGCAGTGGGGACCGGGGAGCTGTTTTTT,CAVGTGELFF
TRBJ2-1,TRBV7-2,-,-,TGTGCCAGCAGCCACGGAGGGGACTCGTCCTACAATGAGCAGTTCTTC,CASSHGGDSSYNEQFF
TRBJ2-7,TRBV25-1,-,-,TGTGCCAGCAGTGAATTCAGCCACGGGCCTGACGAGCAGTACTTC,CASSEFSHGPDEQYF
TRBJ2-3,TRBV19,few,-,TGTGCCAGGTGCTACGGGGGCACAGATACGCAGTATTTT,CARCYGGTDTQYF
TRBJ2-7,TRBV7-7,-,TRBD1,TGTGCCAGCAGCTTAGGGCCGGACAGGATTTACGAGCAGTACTTC,CASSLGPDRIYEQYF
TRBJ2-7,TRBV7-3,-,-,TGTGCCAGCAGCTTAAATGGGGGGACTCGGTACGAGCAGTACTTC,CASSLNGGTRYEQYF
TRBJ2-7,TRBV3-1/TRBV3-2,-,-,TGTGCCAGCAGCCACAGGTTCGAGCAGTACTTC,CASSHRFEQYF
TRBJ2-1,TRBV7-9,-,-,TGTGCCAGCAGCGCAGGGAGTTGGGACAATGAGCAGTTCTTC,CASSAGSWDNEQFF
TRBJ1-5,TRBV7-8,-,-,TGTGCCAGCAGCTTAGAAAGTAGCAATCAGCCCCAGCATTTT,CASSLESSNQPQHF
TRBJ2-1,TRBV7-3,once,TRBD2,TGTGCCAGCAGCTTGACTAGCGGGGGAGGACCCAGGAGCTCCTACAATGAGCAGTTCTTC,CASSLTSGGGPRSSYNEQFF
TRBJ1-1,TRBV5-1,-,-,TGCGCCAGCAGCCCGGGCGGGCTTAACACTGAAGCTTTCTTT,CASSPGGLNTEAFF
TRBJ2-3,TRBV7-2,-,TRBD2,TGTGCCAGCAGCCTTAGCGGGGGGGCTTCAGATACGCAGTATTTT,CASSLSGGASDTQYF